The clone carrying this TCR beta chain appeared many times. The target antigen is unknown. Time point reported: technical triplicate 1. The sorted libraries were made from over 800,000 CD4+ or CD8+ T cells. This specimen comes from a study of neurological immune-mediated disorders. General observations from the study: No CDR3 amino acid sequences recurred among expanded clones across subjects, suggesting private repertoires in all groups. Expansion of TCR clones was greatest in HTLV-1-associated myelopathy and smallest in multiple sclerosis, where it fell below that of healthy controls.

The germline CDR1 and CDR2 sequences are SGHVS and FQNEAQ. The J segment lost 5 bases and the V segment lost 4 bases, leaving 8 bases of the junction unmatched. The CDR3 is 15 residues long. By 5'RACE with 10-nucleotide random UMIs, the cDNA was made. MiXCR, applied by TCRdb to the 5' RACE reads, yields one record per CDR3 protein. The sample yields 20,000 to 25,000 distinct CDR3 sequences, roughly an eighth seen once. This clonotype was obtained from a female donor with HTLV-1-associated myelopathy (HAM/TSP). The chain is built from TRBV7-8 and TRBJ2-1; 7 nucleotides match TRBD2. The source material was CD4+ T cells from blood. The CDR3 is CASSWTGGANNEQFF. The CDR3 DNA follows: TGTGCCAGCAGCTGGACGGGGGGTGCTAACAATGAGCAGTTCTTC.